One sample yielded the 13 T cell receptor beta chains listed below, sequenced in a study of response to subunit inactivated influenza vaccine. TCRdb processed the RT-PCR reads anew with MiXCR; each CDR3 protein has one entry. The sample holds around 480,000 distinct CDR3 sequences, about 15% seen once. The starting material was CD4+ T cells sorted from PBMCs, obtained around 25 months after vaccination. Receptors originate from a man aged 50 to 69 who received an inactivated influenza vaccine.

The rearrangement uses TRBV10-3 and TRBJ2-7; D may match TRBD1 or TRBD2 (5 bases each). V dropped 6 bases and J dropped 2 bases, with 11 bases sitting between them. The V gene's germline CDR1 is ENHRY and CDR2 SYGVKD. The CDR3 is 13 amino acids. CDR3 bases: TGTGCCATCAGGGGGACGGGAACCTACGAGCAGTACTTC. Translated: CAIRGTGTYEQYF.

This clonotype has a count of ten or more. The V call is TRBV18, the J call TRBJ2-7; D is ambiguous. Germline V gene data show CDR1 as KGHSH and CDR2 as LQKENI. This CDR3 has 12 residues. Trimming removed 3 bases at V and 7 bases at J, with 10 bases between. CDR3 sequence (DNA): TGTGCCAGCTCACCCGTACGCGAGGAGCAGTACTTC. It is translated as CASSPVREEQYF.

In this sample, this clonotype turned up many times. The gene calls are TRBV20-1 and TRBJ2-7; D might be TRBD2 (6 bases). CDR1 is DFQATT, CDR2 SNEGSKA, per germline (reference sequence). The CDR3 is 14 residues long. Trimming removed 0 bases from V and 3 bases from J, with 12 bases in between. CDR3 in amino acids: CSARDLRGSYEQYF. In nucleotides, the CDR3 is TGCAGTGCTAGAGATCTTCGGGGGAGCTACGAGCAGTACTTC.

This clonotype was recorded a few times. The genes are TRBV12-3 or TRBV12-4 and TRBJ2-6; D not resolved. With 6 bases removed from V and 4 bases from J, the gap between germline ends came to 10 bases. The CDR3 sequence is 14 residues long. In DNA, the CDR3 is TGTGCCAGCAGCAGAATTGGAGGGGCCAACGTCCTGACTTTC. Translation gives CASSRIGGANVLTF.

There are a few counts of this clonotype. This rearrangement joins TRBV2 to TRBJ1-1; 9 nucleotides line up with TRBD1. CDR1 SNHLY and CDR2 FYNNEI come from the germline V gene. CDR3 length equals 13 residues. V lost 7 bases to trimming and J lost 5 bases; unmatched junction nucleotides: 5. CDR3 in amino acids: CASKGQGRTEAFF. The DNA for the CDR3 is TGTGCCAGCAAGGGACAGGGAAGGACTGAAGCTTTCTTT.

The V call is TRBV15, the J call TRBJ2-7, with 8 bases fitting TRBD1. J gave up 4 bases and V 1 base, and 3 bases lay outside the gene matches. The CDR3 contains 14 residues. In germline, CDR1 is LNHNV, CDR2 YYDKDF (reference sequence). DNA for the CDR3: TGTGCCACCAGCAGAGGAGACAGGGGATACGAGCAGTACTTC. Translation: CATSRGDRGYEQYF.

This clonotype occurred a few times. The J gene is TRBJ2-4, the V gene TRBV10-3; tentatively, D is TRBD2 (6 bases). The length of the CDR3 is 15 residues. V lost 0 bases, J lost 8 bases, and 14 bases lay in between. CDR1 ENHRY and CDR2 SYGVKD come from the germline V gene. In DNA form, the CDR3 reads TGTGCCATCAGTGAGTCTAAGACTGGGACTGACATTCAGTACTTC. Translating gives CAISESKTGTDIQYF.

The chain has TRBV20-1 and TRBJ2-7; 7 nucleotides line up with TRBD1. CDR1 is DFQATT, CDR2 SNEGSKA, per germline (reference sequence). This CDR3 contains 16 residues. The CDR3 is CSVRVTGVKRSYEQYF. The CDR3 DNA reads TGCAGCGTTAGGGTCACAGGGGTAAAAAGGTCCTACGAGCAGTACTTC.

This clonotype showed up just a few times. V gene TRBV6-2 or TRBV6-3 combines with J gene TRBJ2-7; 8 bases are shared with TRBD2. The CDR3 is 15 amino acids. Germline V gives CDR1 MNHEY, CDR2 SVGEGT. Trimming removed 6 bases from V and 2 bases from J; junction bases left unmatched: 9. The CDR3, as DNA: TGTGCCAGCAGAACACCCGGGACTAGAACCTACGAGCAGTACTTC. Its protein product is CASRTPGTRTYEQYF.

This chain uses TRBV3-1 with TRBJ2-7, with no clear D. This CDR3 comprises 13 residues. Trimming removed 3 bases at V and 2 bases at J, with 8 bases between. Germline-derived CDR1 and CDR2 are LGHDT and YNNKEL (reference sequence). CDR3 nucleotide sequence: TGTGCCAGCAGCCAGAAACAGCCCTACGAGCAGTACTTC. This sequence encodes CASSQKQPYEQYF.

In this sample, this clonotype turned up a few times. DNA for the CDR3: TGTGCCAGCAGGGGCCGGGACAGTACCCAGTACTTC. Translation gives CASRGRDSTQYF. The chain uses TRBV12-3 or TRBV12-4 and TRBJ2-5; 7 bases match TRBD1. With 6 bases clipped from V and 8 bases from J, the junction kept 6 bases outside the gene matches. The length of the CDR3 is 12 residues.

Ten or more counts support this clonotype. Here the CDR3 DNA reads TGCGCCAGCAGCTTGGATCCAGCTATCGAGCAGTACTTC. It specifies CASSLDPAIEQYF. The chain joins TRBV5-1 to TRBJ2-7, with D uncertain. The CDR3 has 13 amino acids. Germline V lookup: CDR1 SGHRS, CDR2 YFSETQ. The V gene lost 0 bases and the J gene lost 6 bases, with 10 bases spanning the gap.

The table lists this clonotype with a count of one. The chain employs TRBV28 and TRBJ1-4; TRBD1 might be the D (6 bases). CDR3 length equals 13 residues. Germline CDR1 MDHEN, CDR2 SYDVKM. The germline V and J ends were trimmed by 6 bases and 3 bases, with 8 bases remaining between them. CDR3 nucleotide sequence: TGTGCCAGCAGAGGGGGGCCTAATGAAAAACTGTTTTTT. As protein: CASRGGPNEKLFF.